This TCR beta chain stems from a study of graft-versus-host responses after intestinal transplantation. Study information: Multivisceral, liver-intestinal, or isolated intestinal grafts were transplanted into recipients.

The culture paired approximately 200,000 irradiated violet-dye-labeled stimulators with approximately 200,000 CFSE-labeled responders. General study results and limits: In recipient marrow, GvH clones were found, and some appeared first in ileum or blood. Where graft-donor T cell macrochimerism was present, patients had high graft-versus-host to host-versus-graft clonal ratios in allografts.

This clone occurred a few times. Libraries were prepared by immunoSEQ multiplex PCR; TCRdb keeps only in-frame clonotypes and omits some of them. The table has roughly 21,000 clones, 40% to 45% seen once; the top ten hold under 2%. This CDR3 region has 13 residues. Germline-derived CDR1 and CDR2 are MNHEY and SVGAGI. The V and J ends lost 1 base and 4 bases respectively, with 5 bases between them. The sample here was alloreactive CD8+ T cells from a mixed lymphocyte reaction culture, taken before intestinal transplant. Stated subset: CFSE-low proliferating T cells sorted from roughly six-day pre-transplant mixed lymphocyte reaction (GvH or HvG direction). This rearrangement joins TRBV6-5 to TRBJ1-5; no reliable D call. The receptor comes from a human patient who received an intestinal transplant. CDR3 DNA sequence: TGTGCCAGCAGTTACTTGGCTAATCAGCCCCAGCATTTT. Translation gives CASSYLANQPQHF.